Listed here are 31 T cell receptor beta chains from one sample, sequenced in a study of blood T cell repertoires in COVID-19. The assay was immunoSEQ multiplex PCR, and TCRdb's table has in-frame clones only and misses some. There are about 16,000 clones in the sample; around 88% occur only once, and less than 3.5% lies in the top ten. The sequenced material came from peripheral blood. These receptors came from a human donor in a cohort sampled during active COVID-19.

The chain recombines TRBV24-1 with TRBJ2-5; possibly TRBD2 for D (6 bases). The germline V gene has CDR1 KGHDR and CDR2 SFDVKD. V lost 4 bases, J lost 9 bases, and 17 bases lay in between. The CDR3 extends over 14 amino acids. Here the CDR3 reads CATSETRAPGAQYF. The CDR3 region has the DNA TGTGCCACCAGTGAAACCCGGGCCCCGGGGGCCCAGTACTTC.

The chain combines TRBV2 with TRBJ1-1, with D maybe TRBD1 (5 bases). V was pared by 4 bases and J by 6 bases, with 15 bases between. The germline V gene has CDR1 SNHLY and CDR2 FYNNEI. The CDR3 sequence is 14 residues long. The CDR3 DNA sequence: TGTGCCAGCAGTGCCGACAGCGAGAGCTCTGAAGCTTTCTTT. Translation gives CASSADSESSEAFF.

This rearrangement joins TRBV23-1 to TRBJ1-1; a weak D match, TRBD1 (6 bases). TRBV23-1 is marked as an open reading frame, function uncertain. The ends were cut back, 8 bases at V and 5 bases at J, with 18 bases in the middle. The CDR3 has 14 amino acids. As DNA, the CDR3 is TGCGCCAGCGTGTCACAGGGCCGAACAACTGAAGCTTTCTTT. The encoded protein is CASVSQGRTTEAFF.

V and J are TRBV4-1 and TRBJ2-7, with TRBD1 as a possible D gene (6 bases). CDR1 is MGHRA and CDR2 is YSYEKL in the germline V gene. The CDR3 covers 16 residues. Trimming shortened V by 0 bases and J by 3 bases, and 15 bases separated the two germline ends. As DNA, the CDR3 is TGCGCCAGCAGCCAAGACGACGGCGGACAGCTCTACGAGCAGTACTTC. Translated, it gives CASSQDDGGQLYEQYF.

This CDR3 reads CASRPTGTPNYGYTF. The DNA for the CDR3 is TGCGCCAGCAGACCTACCGGGACACCAAACTATGGCTACACCTTC. This chain connects TRBV10-1 to TRBJ1-2; TRBD1 is a possible D gene (6 bases). Germline values: CDR1 WNHNN, CDR2 SYGVQD (reference sequence). The CDR3 contains 15 residues. V was trimmed by 6 bases and J by 2 bases, leaving 16 bases between them.

The rearrangement joins TRBV6-1 to TRBJ2-5; TRBD1 agrees at 7 bases. CDR3 length: 16 residues. The germline gives CDR1 MNHNS, CDR2 SASEGT. V trimming: 4 bases; J trimming: 1 base; junction bases outside the gene matches: 9. This CDR3 is CASSAYRGQGQETQYF. The CDR3 nucleotides are TGTGCCAGCAGTGCTTACAGGGGCCAGGGCCAAGAGACCCAGTACTTC.

Notes on this clone: At the DNA level, this CDR3 is encoded by other sequences in the same sample as well. V usage is TRBV10-2 and J usage is TRBJ1-1; 8 nucleotides align to TRBD1. Germline CDR1 and CDR2: WSHSY and SAAADI. V lost 6 bases to trimming and J lost 0 bases; unmatched junction nucleotides: 3. The CDR3 length is 14 residues. The CDR3 DNA sequence: TGCGCCAGCAGAGGACAGGGTATGAACACTGAAGCTTTCTTT. Amino acid sequence: CASRGQGMNTEAFF.

J is TRBJ2-7 and V is TRBV19, with 7 bases fitting TRBD2. The CDR3 runs 14 residues. Germline trimming cut 10 bases from V and 5 bases from J; bases unmatched to any gene: 14. Germline-derived CDR1 and CDR2 are LNHDA and SQIVND (reference sequence). CDR3 DNA sequence: TGTGCCACCGGGGCCGGCGGGAGTGACGACGAGCAGTACTTC. It is translated as CATGAGGSDDEQYF.

The chain combines TRBV30 with TRBJ2-3; 7 nucleotides match TRBD2. Trimming cost V 5 bases and J 4 bases; bases outside gene matches: 9. Germline V gene data show CDR1 as GTSNPN and CDR2 as SVGIG (reference sequence). CDR3 length equals 14 residues. The CDR3 region is CAWELAGAPDTQYF. CDR3 nucleotide sequence: TGTGCCTGGGAATTGGCGGGAGCACCAGATACGCAGTATTTT.

Only one count was recorded for this clone. The rearrangement uses TRBV7-8 and TRBJ2-7; 10 bases align to TRBD2. Germline CDR1 reads SGHVS; CDR2 reads FQNEAQ. J was trimmed by 2 bases and V by 5 bases; bases with no gene match: 6. The CDR3 has 15 residues. CDR3 in amino acids: CASSKGTSEPYEQYF. The CDR3 nucleotides read TGTGCCAGCAGCAAAGGGACTAGCGAACCCTACGAGCAGTACTTC.

V gene TRBV7-2 combines with J gene TRBJ2-5; 8 nucleotides align to TRBD2. V gave up 0 bases and J gave up 5 bases; unmatched junction bases: 8. Germline CDR1 is SGHTA and CDR2 is FQGNSA. CDR3 length: 16 amino acids. In DNA form, the CDR3 reads TGTGCCAGCAGCTTAGCCTGGCGGGGGGCCTGGGAGACCCAGTACTTC. It specifies CASSLAWRGAWETQYF.

The chain uses TRBV19 and TRBJ1-6, with 9 bases aligning to TRBD1. This CDR3 is 16 amino acids long. Germline assignment: CDR1 LNHDA and CDR2 SQIVND (reference sequence). J lost 5 bases, V lost 1 base, and 3 bases had no gene match. DNA for the CDR3: TGTGCCAGTAGTATAGCCGGGACAGGGAATAATTCACCCCTCCACTTT. Translated: CASSIAGTGNNSPLHF. Combining the CDR3 with reference TRBV19 and TRBJ1-6 gives the whole variable domain DGGITQSPKYLFRKEGQNVTLSCEQNLNHDAMYWYRQDPGQGLRLIYYSQIVNDFQKGDIAEGYSVSREKKESFPLTVTSAQKNPTAFYLCASSIAGTGNNSPLHFGNGTRLTVT.

This clone was picked up one time. This chain uses TRBV18 with TRBJ1-4, with 7 bases lining up with TRBD1. The CDR3 runs 13 residues. Germline V lookup: CDR1 KGHSH, CDR2 LQKENI. The V and J ends lost 2 bases and 10 bases, in that order; junction bases with no gene match: 4. The CDR3 bases are TGTGCCAGCTCACCAGAGACAGGGATAAAACTGTTTTTT. Encoded protein: CASSPETGIKLFF.

This chain's CDR3 is CASSQSGTRVQETQYF. The CDR3 DNA is TGCGCCAGCAGCCAATCTGGGACTAGGGTACAAGAGACCCAGTACTTC. The genes are TRBV4-1 and TRBJ2-5; 8 bases line up with TRBD2. The CDR3 covers 16 residues. The ends lost 2 bases at V and 2 bases at J; junction bases unmatched: 7. Germline V lookup: CDR1 MGHRA, CDR2 YSYEKL.

This clone was found once. V gene TRBV18 combines with J gene TRBJ2-3; 7 positions match TRBD1. The CDR3 totals 14 residues. The junction had 3 bases not matched to a gene; V was cut back by 6 bases and J by 0 bases. Germline CDR1 is KGHSH and CDR2 is LQKENI. The DNA of the CDR3 is TGTGCCAGCTCTACAGGGGATAGCACAGATACGCAGTATTTT. Translating it yields CASSTGDSTDTQYF.

The chain carries TRBV12-3 or TRBV12-4 and TRBJ2-5; D gene unclear. Trimming shortened V by 1 base and J by 2 bases, and 5 bases separated the two germline ends. The CDR3 runs to 13 residues. CDR3: CASSLGQQETQYF. The CDR3 DNA reads as TGTGCCAGCAGTTTAGGGCAGCAAGAGACCCAGTACTTC.

This chain joins TRBV5-1 and TRBJ2-7, with 11 positions matching TRBD2. This CDR3 contains 16 residues. Germline assignment: CDR1 SGHRS and CDR2 YFSETQ. V was pared by 3 bases and J by 6 bases, with 11 bases of the junction left unmatched. The CDR3 region has the DNA TGCGCCAGCAGCTCCACCATGACTAGCGGGGTGGGCGAGCAGTACTTC. Translation: CASSSTMTSGVGEQYF.

The chain couples TRBV2 to TRBJ1-2; 9 nucleotides line up with TRBD1. The CDR3 contains 14 residues. Per the germline V gene, CDR1 is SNHLY and CDR2 is FYNNEI. Unmatched junction bases numbered 8, after V lost 8 bases and J lost 4 bases. The CDR3 reads CASGRTGEGYGYTF. The CDR3 DNA reads as TGTGCCAGCGGCCGGACAGGGGAGGGCTATGGCTACACCTTC.

The V and J genes are TRBV11-2 and TRBJ2-7, with D unclear. The CDR3 totals 13 residues. Germline V gives CDR1 SGHAT, CDR2 FQNNGV. V lost 0 bases to trimming and J lost 3 bases, with 6 bases between them. The CDR3: CASSLEPGYEQYF. The CDR3, as DNA: TGTGCCAGCAGCTTAGAACCGGGCTACGAGCAGTACTTC.

The J gene is TRBJ2-2, the V gene TRBV18; no reliable D call. V shed 1 base and J shed 0 bases, with 9 bases lying between them. CDR3 length equals 16 residues. Germline-derived CDR1 and CDR2 are KGHSH and LQKENI. The CDR3 region has the DNA TGTGCCAGCTCACCACTAACAATCGCGAACACCGGGGAGCTGTTTTTT. This gives the protein CASSPLTIANTGELFF.

The sample holds one count of this clone. V usage is TRBV30 and J usage is TRBJ1-1, with unresolved D. With 0 bases removed from V and 0 bases from J, the gap between germline ends came to 17 bases. Germline CDR1 and CDR2: GTSNPN and SVGIG (reference sequence). The CDR3 extends over 17 amino acids. CDR3 residues: CAWSVQWREGVNTEAFF. As DNA, the CDR3 is TGTGCCTGGAGTGTACAATGGAGGGAAGGTGTGAACACTGAAGCTTTCTTT. Full variable domain (outside the CDR3, taken from reference TRBV30 and TRBJ1-1): SQTIHQWPATLVQPVGSPLSLECTVEGTSNPNLYWYRQAAGRGLQLLFYSVGIGQISSEVPQNLSASRPQDRQFILSSKKLLLSDSGFYLCAWSVQWREGVNTEAFFGQGTRLTVV.

V usage is TRBV5-1 and J usage is TRBJ2-2, with D possibly being TRBD2 (5 bases). Germline loops: CDR1 SGHRS, CDR2 YFSETQ. Trimming left V 3 bases short and J 0 bases short, with 15 bases between. The CDR3 is made up of 17 amino acids. The CDR3 sequence is CASSSGLGRANTGELFF. CDR3 bases: TGCGCCAGCAGCTCCGGACTCGGTAGGGCGAACACCGGGGAGCTGTTTTTT.

The chain uses TRBV18 and TRBJ2-3; TRBD2 aligns across 14 bases. This CDR3 is built from 16 residues. Per germline, CDR1 KGHSH and CDR2 LQKENI. J lost 1 base, V lost 3 bases, and 0 bases had no gene match. The CDR3 reads CASSPGLAGGTDTQYF. For the CDR3, the DNA is TGTGCCAGCTCACCGGGACTAGCGGGGGGCACAGATACGCAGTATTTT.

This sequence joins TRBV7-2 and TRBJ2-7; D is unclear. Deletions cut 3 bases from V and 0 bases from J, with 6 bases between. This CDR3 region has 13 residues. Germline lookup yields CDR1 SGHTA and CDR2 FQGNSA. The CDR3 DNA is TGTGCCAGCAGCTTCGATAGCTCCTACGAGCAGTACTTC. Translating gives CASSFDSSYEQYF.

V usage is TRBV5-1 and J usage is TRBJ2-1; the match to TRBD2 covers 10 bases. The CDR3 runs 15 residues. Trimming at V came to 5 bases and at J to 5 bases, leaving 7 bases not matched to a gene. Germline CDR1 is SGHRS and CDR2 is YFSETQ. The CDR3 spells CASSNLAGADNEQFF. DNA of the CDR3: TGCGCCAGCAGTAATCTAGCGGGGGCAGACAATGAGCAGTTCTTC.

The chain carries TRBV7-3 and TRBJ2-2; D is possibly TRBD2 (5 bases). This CDR3 comprises 14 residues. In germline, CDR1 is SGHTA, CDR2 FQGTGA. V gave up 5 bases and J gave up 4 bases, with 11 bases separating them. CDR3 in DNA: TGTGCCAGCAGCCCCGGACTTGGCACCGGGGAGCTGTTTTTT. It translates to CASSPGLGTGELFF.

This clone was detected once. The chain employs TRBV9 and TRBJ2-1; TRBD2 matches 7 bases. Germline CDR1 is SGDLS and CDR2 is YYNGEE. There are 15 residues in the CDR3. The trim removed 0 bases at V and 8 bases at J, leaving 8 bases unmatched. The CDR3 region is CASSVASGIMYEQFF. As DNA, the CDR3 is TGTGCCAGCAGCGTAGCCAGCGGGATTATGTATGAGCAGTTCTTC.

The gene calls are TRBV5-1 and TRBJ1-2, with a weak D call TRBD1 (6 bases). This CDR3 comprises 15 residues. V lost 4 bases and J 2 bases, leaving 15 bases between the germline ends. Germline CDR1 reads SGHRS; CDR2 reads YFSETQ. CDR3 nucleotides: TGCGCCAGCAGCATCGACAGGATTAACAACTATGGCTACACCTTC. Translating gives CASSIDRINNYGYTF.

The V gene is TRBV5-6, the J gene TRBJ1-2; D perhaps matches TRBD1 (6 bases). V was cut by 9 bases and J by 6 bases, with 18 bases left in between. This CDR3 has 13 amino acids. Germline V gene lookup returns CDR1 SGHDT and CDR2 YYEEEE. The CDR3 coding sequence is TGTGCCACCCTCCCCAGGGGCGCTGATGGCTACACCTTC. This codes for CATLPRGADGYTF. The variable domain in full, with the rest retrieved from reference TRBV5-6 and TRBJ1-2, is DAGVTQSPTHLIKTRGQQVTLRCSPKSGHDTVSWYQQALGQGPQFIFQYYEEEERQRGNFPDRFSGHQFPNYSSELNVNALLLGDSALYLCATLPRGADGYTFGSGTRLTVV.

V gene TRBV7-6 combines with J gene TRBJ2-1; D gene uncertain. CDR1 and CDR2 from the germline V gene are SGHVS and FNYEAQ. This CDR3 region has 13 residues. Trimming took 2 bases from V and 6 from J, leaving 8 bases between them. CDR3 sequence: CASSLSLFNEQFF. As DNA, the CDR3 is TGTGCCAGCAGCTTATCCCTATTCAATGAGCAGTTCTTC.

This clone was recorded once. The chain has TRBV5-1 and TRBJ1-6, with a possible D match to TRBD1 (5 bases). Germline loops: CDR1 SGHRS, CDR2 YFSETQ. The CDR3 spans 17 residues. The ends were cut back, 0 bases at V and 3 bases at J, with 13 bases in the middle. For the CDR3, the DNA is TGCGCCAGCAGCTTGGGGGGCAGGGCGAACTATAATTCACCCCTCCACTTT. It codes for CASSLGGRANYNSPLHF.